These T cell receptor beta chains were read from a single sample in a study of shared clonotypes between healthy human individuals. Some clones are missing from TCRdb's copy, which holds only in-frame ones; the method was immunoSEQ multiplex PCR. The sample has hundreds of thousands of clones, 75% to 85% seen once. The sequencing input was PBMCs. These receptors originate from a woman in her thirties or forties in good health. Some clones in this sample may be carry-over from other donors' samples. The CDR3 runs from the conserved cysteine through the conserved F or W. D genes are given only for firm matches. Clone size is stated in some rows and not others, as once, few, many or a class when expanded.

length: 15
size: once
J: TRBJ2-6
V: TRBV5-1
D: -
DNA: TGCGCCAGCAGCTTCCTAAGCTCTGGGGCCAACGTCCTGACTTTC
CDR3: CASSFLSSGANVLTF

length: 16
size: once
J: TRBJ2-7
V: TRBV7-9
D: TRBD2
DNA: TGTGCCAGCAGCTTAGCTGGCCTAGCGGGAGTGGGGGAGCAGTACTTC
CDR3: CASSLAGLAGVGEQYF

length: 13
size: once
J: TRBJ2-3
V: TRBV30
D: -
DNA: TGTGCCTGGGGGTTTGGACTTCCAGATACGCAGTATTTT
CDR3: CAWGFGLPDTQYF

length: 15
size: -
J: TRBJ2-1
V: TRBV5-1
D: -
DNA: TGCGCCAGCAGCTTGGGAGGGAGCTCCTACAATGAGCAGTTCTTC
CDR3: CASSLGGSSYNEQFF

length: 14
size: -
J: TRBJ2-3
V: TRBV30
D: -
DNA: TGTGCCTGGAGGTGGGGCAGGGGAACAGATACGCAGTATTTT
CDR3: CAWRWGRGTDTQYF

length: 13
size: -
J: TRBJ2-3
V: TRBV19
D: -
DNA: TGTGCCAGTAGTATCCCCGGGGCAGATACGCAGTATTTT
CDR3: CASSIPGADTQYF

length: 13
size: -
J: TRBJ2-3
V: TRBV29-1
D: -
DNA: TGCAGCGTCGCGGGACAATACACAGATACGCAGTATTTT
CDR3: CSVAGQYTDTQYF

length: 16
size: -
J: TRBJ2-1
V: TRBV18
D: TRBD2
DNA: TGTGCCAGCTCACCACCCCTAGCGGGAGCCTACAATGAGCAGTTCTTC
CDR3: CASSPPLAGAYNEQFF

length: 14
size: once
J: TRBJ2-5
V: TRBV7-2
D: TRBD1
DNA: TGTGCCAGCAGCTTCAGACAGGGATCAGAGACCCAGTACTTC
CDR3: CASSFRQGSETQYF

length: 16
size: -
J: TRBJ2-1
V: TRBV7-2
D: TRBD2
DNA: TGTGCCAGCAGCCCGATAAGACTAGCGGGAGGGGGGGAGCAGTTCTTC
CDR3: CASSPIRLAGGGEQFF

length: 15
size: -
J: TRBJ2-2
V: TRBV11-2
D: -
DNA: TGTGCCTCCAGCTTAGGGGGTGGGAACACCGGGGAGCTGTTTTTT
CDR3: CASSLGGGNTGELFF

length: 15
size: once
J: TRBJ2-1
V: TRBV5-1
D: -
DNA: TGCGCCAGCAGCTTGGTGCAGACGAAACCCAATGAGCAGTTCTTC
CDR3: CASSLVQTKPNEQFF

length: 16
size: few
J: TRBJ1-4
V: TRBV7-6
D: TRBD1
DNA: TGTGCCAGCAGCTTAGTCCCACAGGGGGCGGGAGAAAAACTGTTTTTT
CDR3: CASSLVPQGAGEKLFF

length: 15
size: -
J: TRBJ2-1
V: TRBV29-1
D: TRBD2
DNA: TGCAGCGTTGTGGTAGCGGGAGAGTTCTACAATGAGCAGTTCTTC
CDR3: CSVVVAGEFYNEQFF

length: 22
size: -
J: TRBJ2-3
V: TRBV15
D: TRBD2
DNA: TGTGCCACCAGCGGAACGTCCCCCGGGACTAGCGGGGGGCAGCCCACCACAGATACGCAGTATTTT
CDR3: CATSGTSPGTSGGQPTTDTQYF